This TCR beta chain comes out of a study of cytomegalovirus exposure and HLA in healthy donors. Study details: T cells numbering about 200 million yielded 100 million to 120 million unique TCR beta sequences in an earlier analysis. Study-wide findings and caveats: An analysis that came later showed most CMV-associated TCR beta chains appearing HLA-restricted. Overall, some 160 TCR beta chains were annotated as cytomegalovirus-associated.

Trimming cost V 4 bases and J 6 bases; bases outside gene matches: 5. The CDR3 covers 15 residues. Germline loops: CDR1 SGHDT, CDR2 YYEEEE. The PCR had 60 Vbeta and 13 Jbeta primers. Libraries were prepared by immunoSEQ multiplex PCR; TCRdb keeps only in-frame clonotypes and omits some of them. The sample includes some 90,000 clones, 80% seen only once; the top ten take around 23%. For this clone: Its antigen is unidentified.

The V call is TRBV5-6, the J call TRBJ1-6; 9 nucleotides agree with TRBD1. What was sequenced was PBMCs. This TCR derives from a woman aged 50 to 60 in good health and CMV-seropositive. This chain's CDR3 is CASSMDRGRNSPLHF. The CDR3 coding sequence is TGTGCCAGCAGCATGGACAGGGGACGTAATTCACCCCTCCACTTT.